Sequencing of this T cell receptor (beta chain) was carried out in a study of CD8+ T cells in alopecia areata. At the level of the study: Once tofacitinib had been taken for 6 to 18 months, 6 months off drug followed.

Specified treatment: oral pan-JAK inhibitor, 5-10 mg twice daily. Peripheral blood and lesional scalp punch biopsies were taken from alopecia areata patients. General study points: Scalp clonality and expanded CD8+ clones among the top 100 fell significantly with tofacitinib. Many of the expanded lesional clones endured in scalp and blood while on tofacitinib.

With regard to this clone: Its antigen is not known.

Extraction and reverse transcription of RNA yielded cDNA as the sequencing template. TCRdb's table, derived via immunoSEQ multiplex PCR, lists solely in-frame clones and lacks some. The sample consists of around 170,000 clones, around 49% of them appearing once. The receptor's source is a human donor with alopecia areata. Sequenced here: CD8+ T cells sorted from blood, sampled around week 54, from a patient treated with tofacitinib.

The CDR3 sequence is CASSPGLAGGFALEQFF. The CDR3 nucleotides read TGCGCCAGCAGCCCTGGACTAGCGGGGGGGTTTGCTTTAGAGCAGTTCTTC. The rearrangement joins TRBV4-3 to TRBJ2-1, with 15 bases lining up with TRBD2. The germline gives CDR1 LGHNA, CDR2 YSLEER. The V gene end was trimmed by 4 bases and the J gene end by 10 bases; junction bases not matched to a gene: 11. This CDR3 has 17 residues.